The 12 T cell receptor beta chains given below trace back to one sample, sequenced in a study of breast tumors, draining lymph nodes, adjacent tissues. TCRdb reprocessed the multiplex PCR reads with MiXCR, giving one entry per CDR3 protein. The profile covers around 250,000 distinct CDR3 sequences, with less than 45% appearing a single time and approximately 3.7% taken by the ten largest. Breast cancer patients provided tissue from their axillary draining lymph nodes. Source material: axillary lymph node tissue. The receptors derive from a female donor with breast cancer. Some clones in this sample may be carry-over from other donors' samples.

This clonotype was observed many times. V gene TRBV20-1 combines with J gene TRBJ2-7; D may be TRBD1 (5 bases). CDR1 and CDR2 (germline): DFQATT, SNEGSKA (reference sequence). This CDR3 comprises 11 residues. Deletions cut 6 bases from V and 6 bases from J, with 12 bases between. As DNA, the CDR3 is TGCAGTGCCCAACAGGTGGGCGAGCAGTACTTC. Protein: CSAQQVGEQYF.

With regard to this clonotype: At one end, the junction sequence differs from germline, possibly due to a read error. J is TRBJ2-7 and V is TRBV6-4; 8 bases agree with TRBD1. The germline V gene has CDR1 MRHNA and CDR2 SNTAGT. The CDR3 consists of 15 residues. The CDR3 protein is CAGRHPGTGAYEQYF. DNA for the CDR3: TGTGCCGGCAGGCACCCCGGGACAGGCGCCTACGAGCAGTACTTC.

This clonotype was observed at least ten times. The CDR3 sequence is CASSQGAAGGREQYF. CDR3 coding DNA: TGCGCCAGCAGCCAAGGGGCAGCGGGAGGTCGGGAGCAGTACTTC. The rearrangement uses TRBV4-1 and TRBJ2-7; 9 bases are shared with TRBD2. The germline CDR1 and CDR2 sequences are MGHRA and YSYEKL. There are 15 residues in the CDR3. Trimming at V came to 1 base and at J to 7 bases, leaving 8 bases not matched to a gene.

V gene TRBV6-6 combines with J gene TRBJ1-5; no clear D. Germline V CDR1 and CDR2: MNHNY, SVGAGI (reference sequence). This CDR3 has 12 residues. Trimming left V 5 bases short and J 11 bases short, with 13 bases between. As DNA, the CDR3 is TGTGCCAGCAGTGTTCGGTCGGAGACCCAGCATTTT. Protein sequence: CASSVRSETQHF.

The CDR3 nucleotides read TGTGCCAGCAGTTTTCTGGGGACGCAGCGCAATTCACCCCTCCACTTT. It is translated as CASSFLGTQRNSPLHF. J is TRBJ1-6 and V is TRBV12-3 or TRBV12-4, with D possibly TRBD1 on 5 matching bases. This CDR3 is 16 amino acids long. Trimming stripped 3 bases from V and 7 bases from J, with 16 bases between.

This clonotype was seen at least ten times. The genes are TRBV25-1 and TRBJ1-4; the D gene is possibly TRBD1 (5 bases). Per the germline V gene, CDR1 is MGHDK and CDR2 is SYGVNS. Trimming took off 1 base at V and 2 bases at J, with 11 bases between the two ends. The CDR3 is made up of 16 amino acids. CDR3 coding DNA: TGTGCCAGCAGTGAATTTCAGAGGGGTACTAATGAAAAACTGTTTTTT. Protein: CASSEFQRGTNEKLFF.

In its sample, this clonotype was seen many times. The chain has TRBV2 and TRBJ2-1, with 11 bases fitting TRBD2. The CDR3 runs 15 residues. With 7 bases clipped from V and 5 bases from J, the junction kept 7 bases outside the gene matches. Germline V gene lookup returns CDR1 SNHLY and CDR2 FYNNEI. This CDR3 reads CASTRLAGLNNEQFF. The CDR3 coding sequence is TGTGCCAGCACCCGACTAGCGGGACTTAACAATGAGCAGTTCTTC.

This chain uses TRBV10-3 with TRBJ1-2, with TRBD1 matching 10 bases. V shed 10 bases, J shed 7 bases, and the junction held 3 bases outside the gene matches. The CDR3 runs 11 residues. Germline V gene data show CDR1 as ENHRY and CDR2 as SYGVKD. CDR3 nucleotides: TGTGCCAGCGGACAGGGGGTTGGCTACACCTTC. Protein product: CASGQGVGYTF.

This clonotype was seen repeatedly, ten times or more. V gene TRBV5-5 combines with J gene TRBJ2-3; D perhaps matches TRBD1 (5 bases). V was trimmed by 4 bases and J by 2 bases, leaving 11 bases between them. Germline-derived CDR1 and CDR2 are SGHKS and YYEKEE (reference sequence). The CDR3 is 14 residues long. CDR3 bases: TGTGCCAGCAGCATAGACAGTTTCACAGATACGCAGTATTTT. This gives the protein CASSIDSFTDTQYF.

A remark on this clonotype: Just one base apart from a much larger clone, this may be a read error. The J gene is TRBJ2-3, the V gene TRBV6-5, with a tentative D call TRBD2 (7 bases). V was trimmed by 6 bases and J by 3 bases, leaving 16 bases between them. The germline gives CDR1 MNHEY, CDR2 SVGAGI. The CDR3 runs to 15 residues. This CDR3 reads CASSHRGAPTDTQYF. CDR3 nucleotides: TGTGCCAGCAGCCATCGGGGGGCCCCGACAGATACGCAGTATTTT.

This clonotype was picked up many times. This sequence joins TRBV7-9 and TRBJ1-2; weak D call: TRBD1 (6 bases). Germline CDR1 SEHNR, CDR2 FQNEAQ (reference sequence). The CDR3 is 14 amino acids. The germline V and J ends were trimmed by 2 bases and 7 bases, with 14 bases remaining between them. CDR3 residues: CASSLSQGNPGYTF. DNA for the CDR3: TGTGCCAGCAGCTTAAGTCAGGGGAATCCTGGCTACACCTTC.

This clonotype occurred many times. This chain uses TRBV7-8 with TRBJ1-4; unclear D gene. Germline-derived CDR1 and CDR2 are SGHVS and FQNEAQ. CDR3 length equals 14 residues. V lost 1 base and J 7 bases, leaving 10 bases between the germline ends. The CDR3 sequence: CASSLGSFGEKLFF. CDR3 DNA: TGTGCCAGCAGCTTAGGGTCTTTCGGTGAAAAACTGTTTTTT. Full variable domain (rest looked up from reference TRBV7-8 and TRBJ1-4): GAGVSQSPRYKVAKRGQDVALRCDPISGHVSLFWYQQALGQGPEFLTYFQNEAQLDKSGLPSDRFFAERPEGSVSTLKIQRTQQEDSAVYLCASSLGSFGEKLFFGSGTQLSVL.